The 32 T cell receptor beta chains listed next were all sequenced from one sample in a study of cytomegalovirus exposure and HLA in healthy donors. Primers included in the PCR were 60 Vbeta and 13 Jbeta primers. The assay was immunoSEQ multiplex PCR, and TCRdb's table has in-frame clones only and misses some. The repertoire consists of 130,000 to 150,000 clones, with over 80% occurring once and the leading ten covering 2.9%. The sequenced material came from PBMCs. These receptors originate from a woman under 40 in good health and CMV-seronegative.

This chain links TRBV5-6 with TRBJ1-2; D uncertain. CDR1 and CDR2 from the germline V gene are SGHDT and YYEEEE. V was shortened by 4 bases and J by 5 bases, with 18 bases between the two germline ends. This CDR3 has 15 residues. CDR3 sequence: CASSLFERVLYGYTF. As DNA, the CDR3 is TGTGCCAGCAGCCTATTCGAGAGGGTGTTGTATGGCTACACCTTC.

This clone has just a few counts. The rearrangement links TRBV2 to TRBJ1-2; perhaps TRBD1 as D (5 bases). Trimming shortened V by 2 bases and J by 6 bases, and 16 bases separated the two germline ends. The germline V gene encodes CDR1 SNHLY and CDR2 FYNNEI. This CDR3 comprises 15 residues. The CDR3 DNA is TGTGCCAGCAGTGAATGGGGTCAGGGAGGAGATGGCTACACCTTC. Amino acid sequence: CASSEWGQGGDGYTF.

The chain combines TRBV10-1 with TRBJ2-7, with D maybe TRBD2 (5 bases). The CDR3 sequence is 14 residues long. V was shortened by 4 bases and J by 6 bases, with 16 bases between the two germline ends. Germline loops: CDR1 WNHNN, CDR2 SYGVQD (reference sequence). Here the CDR3 reads CASSARERAGEQYF. The CDR3 nucleotides are TGCGCCAGCAGTGCCCGTGAAAGGGCGGGCGAGCAGTACTTC.

In this sample, this clone turned up a few times. In nucleotides, the CDR3 is TGTGCCAGCAGTGAAGACAGGACAAGCAACGAGCAGTACTTC. Its protein is CASSEDRTSNEQYF. The chain has TRBV6-1 and TRBJ2-7, with D perhaps matching TRBD1 (5 bases). Trimming stripped 1 base from V and 5 bases from J, with 12 bases between. The CDR3 contains 14 residues. CDR1 is MNHNS, CDR2 SASEGT, per germline.

The chain joins TRBV15 to TRBJ1-3; D is possibly TRBD1 (6 bases). Germline CDR1 LNHNV, CDR2 YYDKDF (reference sequence). This CDR3 has 18 residues. V lost 0 bases to trimming and J lost 0 bases, with 15 bases between them. CDR3 sequence: CATSRDYQGRFSGNTIYF. Here the CDR3 DNA reads TGTGCCACCAGCAGAGATTATCAGGGGCGGTTCTCTGGAAACACCATATATTTT. The full variable domain, completed using reference TRBV15 and TRBJ1-3, is DAMVIQNPRYQVTQFGKPVTLSCSQTLNHNVMYWYQQKSSQAPKLLFHYYDKDFNNEADTPDNFQSRRPNTSFCFLDIRSPGLGDTAMYLCATSRDYQGRFSGNTIYFGEGSWLTVV.

The V call is TRBV7-3, the J call TRBJ2-3; 7 nucleotides agree with TRBD2. The CDR3 totals 14 residues. Germline lookup yields CDR1 SGHTA and CDR2 FQGTGA. The trim removed 5 bases at V and 0 bases at J, leaving 2 bases unmatched. CDR3 in amino acids: CASSPSGSTDTQYF. CDR3 bases: TGTGCCAGCAGCCCTAGCGGAAGCACAGATACGCAGTATTTT.

The chain links TRBV5-4 to TRBJ1-3; TRBD1 aligns across 7 bases. Germline trimming cut 3 bases from V and 4 bases from J; bases unmatched to any gene: 10. CDR1 is SGHNT and CDR2 is YYREEE in the germline V gene (reference sequence). The CDR3 covers 16 residues. In nucleotides, the CDR3 is TGTGCCAGCAGCTCGGACAGGAGAGCCTCGGGAAACACCATATATTTT. Protein sequence: CASSSDRRASGNTIYF.

This clone has more than one count but fewer than ten. This chain joins TRBV2 and TRBJ2-7; no reliable D call. With 8 bases removed from V and 7 bases from J, the gap between germline ends came to 18 bases. The CDR3 is 13 residues long. The germline gives CDR1 SNHLY, CDR2 FYNNEI. CDR3 loop: CASLLQEDSEQYF. The CDR3 DNA is TGTGCCAGCCTACTGCAAGAAGATTCGGAGCAGTACTTC. The entire variable domain, with the rest obtained from reference TRBV2 and TRBJ2-7, is as follows: EPEVTQTPSHQVTQMGQEVILRCVPISNHLYFYWYRQILGQKVEFLVSFYNNEISEKSEIFDDQFSVERPDGSNFTLKIRSTKLEDSAMYFCASLLQEDSEQYFGPGTRLTVT.

This clone appeared a single time. The V gene is TRBV5-4, the J gene TRBJ2-7; 7 positions match TRBD2. Germline loops: CDR1 SGHNT, CDR2 YYREEE (reference sequence). The CDR3 covers 15 residues. The V and J ends lost 0 bases and 2 bases, in that order; junction bases with no gene match: 5. CDR3 sequence (DNA): TGTGCCAGCAGCTTGGACAGGACTAGGACCTACGAGCAGTACTTC. Translation: CASSLDRTRTYEQYF.

The rearrangement joins TRBV5-8 to TRBJ1-1, with D possibly matching TRBD1 (5 bases). Germline assignment: CDR1 SGHTS and CDR2 YDEGEE. This CDR3 is 14 amino acids long. V was clipped by 1 base and J by 5 bases, with 12 bases between them. The CDR3 nucleotides are TGTGCCAGCAGCTTGTCCCAGGGTAAGACTGAAGCTTTCTTT. As protein: CASSLSQGKTEAFF.

This rearrangement joins TRBV13 to TRBJ2-3; TRBD2 agrees at 9 bases. There are 16 residues in the CDR3. Trimming at V came to 1 base and at J to 1 base, leaving 3 bases not matched to a gene. Germline V lookup: CDR1 PRHDT, CDR2 FYEKMQ (reference sequence). In DNA, the CDR3 is TGTGCCAGCAGCTTAGTGGTAGCGGGGGGCACAGATACGCAGTATTTT. This translates into CASSLVVAGGTDTQYF.

Of note for this clone: A read error is possible here, since a much larger clone lies one base away. The J gene is TRBJ1-1, the V gene TRBV2, with D possibly matching TRBD1 (5 bases). Looked up from germline, CDR1 is SNHLY and CDR2 is FYNNEI. The CDR3 length is 14 residues. Trimming took off 4 bases at V and 5 bases at J, with 14 bases between the two ends. CDR3 sequence: CASSVYRGGTEAFF. The CDR3 coding sequence is TGTGCCAGCAGTGTTTACCGGGGGGGGACTGAAGCTTTCTTT.

The rearrangement links TRBV6-5 to TRBJ2-2, with no clear D. The germline gives CDR1 MNHEY, CDR2 SVGAGI. V shed 5 bases and J shed 6 bases, with 16 bases lying between them. CDR3 length: 15 residues. CDR3 loop: CASSRSVNGAGELFF. The CDR3 coding sequence is TGTGCCAGCAGTAGGAGTGTCAACGGCGCCGGGGAGCTGTTTTTT.

J is TRBJ2-6 and V is TRBV15; TRBD1 is a possible D gene (7 bases). CDR1 and CDR2 (germline): LNHNV, YYDKDF (reference sequence). The CDR3 totals 18 residues. Between the trimmed V and J ends, which lost 3 bases and 4 bases, there was a span of 19 bases. The CDR3 sequence: CATSREGQFRAGANVLTF. The CDR3 DNA is TGTGCCACCAGCAGGGAGGGACAGTTCAGGGCCGGGGCCAACGTCCTGACTTTC.

This clone occurred a few times. This rearrangement joins TRBV4-1 to TRBJ1-6, with no clear D. The CDR3 is 15 residues long. The V gene's germline CDR1 is MGHRA and CDR2 YSYEKL. Trimming removed 10 bases from V and 0 bases from J, with 13 bases in between. The CDR3, as DNA: TGCGCCACCCCAACGCGGGCCTCCTATAATTCACCCCTCCACTTT. This translates into CATPTRASYNSPLHF.

The V call is TRBV19, the J call TRBJ2-7, with 7 bases aligning to TRBD1. The length of the CDR3 is 15 residues. Germline values: CDR1 LNHDA, CDR2 SQIVND (reference sequence). Germline trimming cut 2 bases from V and 3 bases from J; bases unmatched to any gene: 7. For the CDR3, the DNA is TGTGCCAGTAGTATACGTTCGGGACAGAGCTACGAGCAGTACTTC. Its translation is CASSIRSGQSYEQYF.

CDR3 sequence reads: CASSLLAGERNTQYF. CDR3 DNA: TGCGCCAGCAGCTTACTAGCGGGGGAGAGAAATACGCAGTATTTT. The chain joins TRBV5-1 to TRBJ2-3; 11 positions agree with TRBD2. The CDR3 has 15 amino acids. J lost 7 bases, V lost 2 bases, and 6 bases had no gene match. Per germline, CDR1 SGHRS and CDR2 YFSETQ.

The chain carries TRBV7-8 and TRBJ1-5; 9 nucleotides line up with TRBD1. J was trimmed by 9 bases and V by 1 base; bases with no gene match: 7. The CDR3 is 15 residues long. CDR1 and CDR2 (germline): SGHVS, FQNEAQ. CDR3 sequence: CASSLDRGHLGPQHF. In DNA, the CDR3 is TGTGCCAGCAGCTTAGACAGGGGGCATTTAGGGCCCCAGCATTTT.

J is TRBJ1-2 and V is TRBV27, with 8 bases that match TRBD1. Germline loops: CDR1 MNHEY, CDR2 SMNVEV (reference sequence). V trimming: 6 bases; J trimming: 2 bases; junction bases outside the gene matches: 8. CDR3 size: 15 residues. In nucleotides, the CDR3 is TGTGCCAGCAGCCGGACAGGGCGCGCGAACTATGGCTACACCTTC. Protein product: CASSRTGRANYGYTF.

V and J are TRBV30 and TRBJ2-7; weak D call: TRBD1 (6 bases). Germline CDR1 reads GTSNPN; CDR2 reads SVGIG (reference sequence). The CDR3 contains 14 residues. Deletions cut 1 base from V and 4 bases from J, with 14 bases between. The CDR3 spells CAWSGGGILYEQYF. As DNA, the CDR3 is TGTGCCTGGAGTGGAGGGGGAATACTGTACGAGCAGTACTTC.

The chain uses TRBV15 and TRBJ1-3; 8 nucleotides match TRBD1. J lost 4 bases, V lost 1 base, and 3 bases had no gene match. CDR1 LNHNV and CDR2 YYDKDF come from the germline V gene (reference sequence). The CDR3 sequence is 15 residues long. The CDR3 DNA reads TGTGCCACCAGCAGAGGAGGACAGGGAGGAAACACCATATATTTT. Encoded protein: CATSRGGQGGNTIYF.

The J gene is TRBJ2-3, the V gene TRBV9; D is perhaps TRBD2 (6 bases). This CDR3 has 16 amino acids. V lost 2 bases and J 1 base, leaving 14 bases between the germline ends. CDR1 is SGDLS and CDR2 is YYNGEE in the germline V gene. The CDR3: CASSVPGVDRTDTQYF. The CDR3 DNA reads TGTGCCAGCAGCGTCCCGGGAGTGGATCGCACAGATACGCAGTATTTT.

The J gene is TRBJ2-2, the V gene TRBV5-5, with D perhaps TRBD2 (6 bases). This CDR3 is 15 amino acids long. Trimming took off 6 bases at V and 1 base at J, with 13 bases between the two ends. Germline CDR1 is SGHKS and CDR2 is YYEKEE (reference sequence). This CDR3 reads CASMMGGGNTGELFF. CDR3 in DNA: TGTGCCAGCATGATGGGGGGAGGGAACACCGGGGAGCTGTTTTTT. Together with reference TRBV5-5 and TRBJ2-2, the CDR3 gives the full variable domain: DAGVTQSPTHLIKTRGQQVTLRCSPISGHKSVSWYQQVLGQGPQFIFQYYEKEERGRGNFPDRFSARQFPNYSSELNVNALLLGDSALYLCASMMGGGNTGELFFGEGSRLTVL.

The rearrangement joins TRBV20-1 to TRBJ2-3, with D possibly matching TRBD1 (5 bases). Germline assignment: CDR1 DFQATT and CDR2 SNEGSKA (reference sequence). The CDR3 runs 11 residues. Trimming shortened V by 6 bases and J by 8 bases, and 12 bases separated the two germline ends. This chain's CDR3 is CSAGASITQYF. CDR3 DNA: TGCAGTGCAGGGGCATCGATTACGCAGTATTTT.

The count of this clone is one. The V and J genes are TRBV19 and TRBJ2-1; TRBD1 agrees at 7 bases. Germline-derived CDR1 and CDR2 are LNHDA and SQIVND (reference sequence). This CDR3 contains 15 residues. V dropped 6 bases and J dropped 7; count of bases not matched to a gene: 12. The CDR3 DNA sequence: TGTGCCAGTAGCCCACGGGACAGCCCGGCGAATGAGCAGTTCTTC. This encodes CASSPRDSPANEQFF.

This chain uses TRBV6-1 with TRBJ1-6; D ambiguous. V lost 0 bases to trimming and J lost 9 bases, with 9 bases between them. Germline V gives CDR1 MNHNS, CDR2 SASEGT. The CDR3 is made up of 14 amino acids. In DNA form, the CDR3 reads TGTGCCAGCAGTGAAGCGCGGTCCCGTTCACCCCTCCACTTT. Amino acid sequence: CASSEARSRSPLHF.

V gene TRBV5-1 combines with J gene TRBJ2-1; TRBD2 aligns across 7 bases. Trimming cost V 5 bases and J 0 bases; bases outside gene matches: 8. The CDR3 totals 16 residues. The germline CDR1 and CDR2 sequences are SGHRS and YFSETQ. CDR3 loop: CASRPRTSVSYNEQFF. The CDR3 DNA follows: TGCGCCAGCAGGCCTCGAACTAGCGTCTCCTACAATGAGCAGTTCTTC. The full variable domain, completed using reference TRBV5-1 and TRBJ2-1, is KAGVTQTPRYLIKTRGQQVTLSCSPISGHRSVSWYQQTPGQGLQFLFEYFSETQRNKGNFPGRFSGRQFSNSRSEMNVSTLELGDSALYLCASRPRTSVSYNEQFFGPGTRLTVL.

The chain employs TRBV6-5 and TRBJ2-7; D gene uncertain. Germline V lookup: CDR1 MNHEY, CDR2 SVGAGI. Trimming pared 6 bases from V and 4 bases from J, leaving 7 bases between. The CDR3 loop spans 11 amino acids. The CDR3 DNA reads as TGTGCCAGCAGATCTGTTTACGAGCAGTACTTC. Its translation is CASRSVYEQYF.

The chain links TRBV6-5 to TRBJ1-1; TRBD1 aligns across 9 bases. The length of the CDR3 is 13 residues. V shed 4 bases and J 4 bases; nucleotides not matched to a gene: 1. Germline V CDR1 and CDR2: MNHEY, SVGAGI. CDR3 region: CASSWGQGTEAFF. CDR3 nucleotide sequence: TGTGCCAGCAGTTGGGGACAGGGCACTGAAGCTTTCTTT.

This sequence joins TRBV30 and TRBJ2-3; TRBD1 is a possible D gene (5 bases). Looked up from germline, CDR1 is GTSNPN and CDR2 is SVGIG (reference sequence). CDR3 length equals 15 residues. With 2 bases removed from V and 4 bases from J, the gap between germline ends came to 16 bases. The DNA for the CDR3 is TGTGCCTGGAGTCGTGGGGCAGTTAGACCAGATACGCAGTATTTT. It translates to CAWSRGAVRPDTQYF.

With respect to this clone: Other DNA sequences in this sample translate to the same CDR3. This chain links TRBV10-3 with TRBJ2-5, with D perhaps matching TRBD2 (5 bases). The V end was cut by 3 bases, the J end by 5 bases, with 7 bases between. In germline, CDR1 is ENHRY, CDR2 SYGVKD. The CDR3 length is 12 residues. The CDR3 DNA is TGTGCCATCAGTGAATCGGGGGAGACCCAGTACTTC. It specifies CAISESGETQYF.

J is TRBJ1-1 and V is TRBV5-6, with 8 bases identical to TRBD1. J was trimmed by 8 bases and V by 0 bases; bases with no gene match: 9. CDR1 is SGHDT and CDR2 is YYEEEE in the germline V gene. The CDR3 extends over 15 amino acids. The chain's CDR3 is CASSLGAQQGGEAFF. For the CDR3, the DNA is TGTGCCAGCAGCTTGGGGGCACAACAGGGGGGAGAAGCTTTCTTT.